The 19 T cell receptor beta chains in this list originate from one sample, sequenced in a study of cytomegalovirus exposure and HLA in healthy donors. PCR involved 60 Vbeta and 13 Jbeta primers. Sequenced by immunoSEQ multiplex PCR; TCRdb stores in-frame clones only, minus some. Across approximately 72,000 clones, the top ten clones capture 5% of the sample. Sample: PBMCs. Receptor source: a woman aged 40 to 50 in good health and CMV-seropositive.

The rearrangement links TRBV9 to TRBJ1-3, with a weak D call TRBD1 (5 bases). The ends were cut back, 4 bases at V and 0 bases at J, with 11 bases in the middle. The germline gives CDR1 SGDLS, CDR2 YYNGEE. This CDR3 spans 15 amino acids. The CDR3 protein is CASSTTVSSGNTIYF. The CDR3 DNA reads TGTGCCAGCAGCACGACAGTAAGCTCTGGAAACACCATATATTTT. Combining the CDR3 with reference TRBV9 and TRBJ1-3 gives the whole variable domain DSGVTQTPKHLITATGQRVTLRCSPRSGDLSVYWYQQSLDQGLQFLIQYYNGEERAKGNILERFSAQQFPDLHSELNLSSLELGDSALYFCASSTTVSSGNTIYFGEGSWLTVV.

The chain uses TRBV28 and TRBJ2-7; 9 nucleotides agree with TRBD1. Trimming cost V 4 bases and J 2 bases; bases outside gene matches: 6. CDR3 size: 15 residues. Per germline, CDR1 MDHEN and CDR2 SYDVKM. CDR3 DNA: TGTGCCAGCAGTTCCTACCGGGACAGGGCCTACGAGCAGTACTTC. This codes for CASSSYRDRAYEQYF. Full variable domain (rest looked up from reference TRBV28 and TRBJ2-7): DVKVTQSSRYLVKRTGEKVFLECVQDMDHENMFWYRQDPGLGLRLIYFSYDVKMKEKGDIPEGYSVSREKKERFSLILESASTNQTSMYLCASSSYRDRAYEQYFGPGTRLTVT.

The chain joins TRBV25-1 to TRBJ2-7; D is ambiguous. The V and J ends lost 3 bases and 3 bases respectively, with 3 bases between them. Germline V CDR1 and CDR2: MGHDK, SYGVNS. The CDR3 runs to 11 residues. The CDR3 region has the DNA TGTGCCAGCAGTGACCTCTACGAGCAGTACTTC. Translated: CASSDLYEQYF.

The CDR3 reads CASSFRSMGPGPGNTIYF. CDR3 nucleotide sequence: TGTGCCAGCAGCTTCAGGTCGATGGGCCCCGGTCCTGGAAACACCATATATTTT. The rearrangement joins TRBV7-7 to TRBJ1-3; D gene unclear. This CDR3 comprises 18 residues. The germline gives CDR1 SSHAT, CDR2 FNYEAQ (reference sequence). Between the trimmed V and J ends, which lost 3 bases and 2 bases, there was a span of 20 bases.

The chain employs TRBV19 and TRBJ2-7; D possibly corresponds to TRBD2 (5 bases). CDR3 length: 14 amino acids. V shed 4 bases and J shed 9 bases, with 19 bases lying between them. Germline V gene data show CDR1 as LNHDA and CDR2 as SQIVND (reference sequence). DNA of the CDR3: TGTGCCAGTAGTAAGTCGGGGTACTCGCACGGGCAGTACTTC. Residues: CASSKSGYSHGQYF.

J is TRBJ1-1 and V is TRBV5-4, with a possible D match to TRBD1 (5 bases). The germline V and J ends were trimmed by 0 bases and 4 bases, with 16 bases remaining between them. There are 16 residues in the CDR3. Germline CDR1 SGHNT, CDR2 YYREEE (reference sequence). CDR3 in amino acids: CASSLVVRERITEAFF. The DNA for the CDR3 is TGTGCCAGCAGCTTGGTTGTCAGGGAAAGGATCACTGAAGCTTTCTTT.

The CDR3 region is CASSDPKSLAGGQDTQYF. CDR3 coding DNA: TGTGCCAGCAGCGATCCCAAATCACTAGCGGGGGGACAAGATACGCAGTATTTT. The chain uses TRBV9 and TRBJ2-3; TRBD2 aligns across 12 bases. CDR3 size: 18 residues. The junction had 13 bases not matched to a gene; V was cut back by 3 bases and J by 5 bases. In germline, CDR1 is SGDLS, CDR2 YYNGEE.

Written as DNA, the CDR3 is TGTGCCAGCAGTGTCAACGTTGAGAATGAGCAGTTCTTC. Protein: CASSVNVENEQFF. This rearrangement joins TRBV6-4 to TRBJ2-1; D remains unclear. CDR1 is MRHNA and CDR2 is SNTAGT in the germline V gene. The CDR3 length is 13 residues. V lost 4 bases and J lost 7, with 11 bases in between.

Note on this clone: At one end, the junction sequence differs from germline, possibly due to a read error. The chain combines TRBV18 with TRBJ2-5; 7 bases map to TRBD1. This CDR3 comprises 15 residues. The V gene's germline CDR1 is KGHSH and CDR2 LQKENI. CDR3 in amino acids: CASSPPGQRREAQYF. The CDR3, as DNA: TGTGCCAGCTCACCTCCGGGACAGAGAAGAGAGGCCCAGTACTTC.

CDR3 bases: TGTGCCAGTAGTGCTACATGGAGACGCACTGAAGCTTTCTTT. It specifies CASSATWRRTEAFF. The rearrangement links TRBV19 to TRBJ1-1; D gene unclear. V was cut by 5 bases and J by 4 bases, with 14 bases left in between. The germline gives CDR1 LNHDA, CDR2 SQIVND (reference sequence). The CDR3 totals 14 residues.

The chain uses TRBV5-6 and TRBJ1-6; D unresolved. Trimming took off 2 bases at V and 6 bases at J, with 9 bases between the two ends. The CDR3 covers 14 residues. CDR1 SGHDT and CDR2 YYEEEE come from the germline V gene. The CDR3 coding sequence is TGTGCCAGCAGCTTCCGGCAGGTTAATTCACCCCTCCACTTT. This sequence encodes CASSFRQVNSPLHF.

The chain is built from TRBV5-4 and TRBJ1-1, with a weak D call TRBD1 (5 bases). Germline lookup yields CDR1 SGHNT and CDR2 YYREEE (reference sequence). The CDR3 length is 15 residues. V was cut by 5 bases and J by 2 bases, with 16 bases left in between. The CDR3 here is CASRVGGGLNTEAFF. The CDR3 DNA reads TGTGCCAGCAGGGTGGGGGGGGGACTCAACACTGAAGCTTTCTTT.

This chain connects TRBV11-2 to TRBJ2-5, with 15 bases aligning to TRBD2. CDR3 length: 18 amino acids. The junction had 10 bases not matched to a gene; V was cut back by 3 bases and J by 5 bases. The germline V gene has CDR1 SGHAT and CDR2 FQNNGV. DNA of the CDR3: TGTGCCAGCAGCTTCCGCCGGACTAGCGGGAGGGCCTGGGAGACCCAGTACTTC. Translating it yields CASSFRRTSGRAWETQYF.

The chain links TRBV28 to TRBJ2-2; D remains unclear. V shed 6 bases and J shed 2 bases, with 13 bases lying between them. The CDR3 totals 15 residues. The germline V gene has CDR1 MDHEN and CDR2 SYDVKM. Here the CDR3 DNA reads TGTGCCAGCAGAGTTTACAGACAAAACACCGGGGAGCTGTTTTTT. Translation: CASRVYRQNTGELFF.

CDR3 protein: CASSRNSKQFF. The CDR3 DNA is TGTGCCAGCAGTAGAAACTCTAAGCAGTTCTTC. The chain uses TRBV2 and TRBJ2-1; D gene ambiguous. V shed 5 bases and J shed 11 bases, with 10 bases lying between them. This CDR3 has 11 residues. The V gene's germline CDR1 is SNHLY and CDR2 FYNNEI.

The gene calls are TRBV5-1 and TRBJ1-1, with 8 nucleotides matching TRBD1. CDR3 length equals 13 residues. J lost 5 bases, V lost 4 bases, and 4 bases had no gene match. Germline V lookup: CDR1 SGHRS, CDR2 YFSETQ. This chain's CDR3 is CASSPGQGTEAFF. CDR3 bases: TGCGCCAGCAGCCCAGGACAGGGAACTGAAGCTTTCTTT.

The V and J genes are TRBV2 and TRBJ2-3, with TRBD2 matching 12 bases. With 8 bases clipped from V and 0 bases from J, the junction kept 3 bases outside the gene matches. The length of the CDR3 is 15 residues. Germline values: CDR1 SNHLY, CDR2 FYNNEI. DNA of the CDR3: TGTGCCAGCGGAACTAGCGGGGGGAGCACAGATACGCAGTATTTT. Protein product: CASGTSGGSTDTQYF. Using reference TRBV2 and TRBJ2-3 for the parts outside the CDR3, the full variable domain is EPEVTQTPSHQVTQMGQEVILRCVPISNHLYFYWYRQILGQKVEFLVSFYNNEISEKSEIFDDQFSVERPDGSNFTLKIRSTKLEDSAMYFCASGTSGGSTDTQYFGPGTRLTVL.

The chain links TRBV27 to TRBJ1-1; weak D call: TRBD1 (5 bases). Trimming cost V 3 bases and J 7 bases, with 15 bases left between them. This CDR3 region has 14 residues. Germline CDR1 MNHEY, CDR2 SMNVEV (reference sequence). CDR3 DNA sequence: TGTGCCAGCAGTTTGAGCACAGGTTTAAGTGAAGCTTTCTTT. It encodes CASSLSTGLSEAFF.

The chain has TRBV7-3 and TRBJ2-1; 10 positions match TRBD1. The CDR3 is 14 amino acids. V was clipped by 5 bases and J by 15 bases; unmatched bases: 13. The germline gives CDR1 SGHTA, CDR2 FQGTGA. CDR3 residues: CASSVKTGTGVLFF. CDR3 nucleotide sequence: TGTGCCAGCAGCGTAAAGACCGGGACAGGGGTTCTGTTCTTC.